This T cell receptor beta chain was sequenced in a study of vaccination effects on CD4 cells after COVID-19. Study results and limitations: Late post-vaccination, clones induced by infection and those induced by vaccine underwent marked clonal contraction.

ViraFEST assay sequencing came after antigen-specific CD4+ T cells were expanded with viral peptide pools. Having been cultured for around ten days, the cells underwent CD4+ T cell isolation. SARS-CoV-2 infected the person between March and December 2020, as confirmed by PCR. Each well held 1.5 million to 2.5 million PBMC cultured with approximately 9.7 ug/ml peptides and about 9.7 IU/ml IL-2. Trimming took 3 bases from V and 3 from J, leaving 13 bases between them. This CDR3 is built from 15 residues. The germline CDR1 and CDR2 sequences are SGHTA and FQGTGA. The protocol was immunoSEQ multiplex PCR, while the TCRdb copy is restricted to in-frame clones and leaves out a portion. The profile shows tens of thousands of clones, around 70% of them singletons. For this clone: Its antigen remains unknown.

V is TRBV7-3 and J is TRBJ2-3; D is possibly TRBD1 or TRBD2 (5 bases each). Sequencing used CD4+ T cells from PBMCs cultured with HIV peptides, obtained before COVID-19 vaccination. As to subset: HIV-1 Nef peptide pool negative control/reference culture. The receptor was isolated from a human donor who had a prior SARS-CoV-2 infection. CDR3 region: CASSFRGQRTDTQYF. CDR3 DNA sequence: TGTGCCAGCAGCTTTCGGGGCCAGAGGACAGATACGCAGTATTTT.